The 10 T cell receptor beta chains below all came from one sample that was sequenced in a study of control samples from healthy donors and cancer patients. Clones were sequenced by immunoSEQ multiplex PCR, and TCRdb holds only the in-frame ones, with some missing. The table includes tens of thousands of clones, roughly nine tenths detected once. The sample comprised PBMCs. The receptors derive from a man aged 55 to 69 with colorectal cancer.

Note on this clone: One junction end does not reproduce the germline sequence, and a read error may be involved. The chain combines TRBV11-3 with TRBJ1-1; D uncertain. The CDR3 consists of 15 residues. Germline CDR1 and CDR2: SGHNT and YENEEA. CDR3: CASSLGSVQNIEAFF. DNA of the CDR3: TGTGCCAGCAGCTTAGGTTCAGTCCAGAACATTGAAGCTTTCTTT.

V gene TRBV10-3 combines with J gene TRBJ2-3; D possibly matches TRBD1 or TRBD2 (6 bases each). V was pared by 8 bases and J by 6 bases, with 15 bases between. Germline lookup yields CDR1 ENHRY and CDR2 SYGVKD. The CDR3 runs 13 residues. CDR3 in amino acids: CAIGLGGIDTQYF. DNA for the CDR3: TGTGCCATCGGTCTGGGGGGCATTGATACGCAGTATTTT.

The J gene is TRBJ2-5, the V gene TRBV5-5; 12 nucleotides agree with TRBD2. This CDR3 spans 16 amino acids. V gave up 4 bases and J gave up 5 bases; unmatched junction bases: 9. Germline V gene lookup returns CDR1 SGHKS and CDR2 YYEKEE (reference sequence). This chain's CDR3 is CASSTRTSGAAETQYF. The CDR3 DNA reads TGTGCCAGCAGCACCCGGACTAGCGGGGCGGCGGAGACCCAGTACTTC.

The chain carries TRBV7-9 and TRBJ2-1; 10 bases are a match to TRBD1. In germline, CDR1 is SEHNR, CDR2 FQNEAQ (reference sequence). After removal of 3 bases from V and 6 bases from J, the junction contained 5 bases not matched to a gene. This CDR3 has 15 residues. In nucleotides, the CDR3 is TGTGCCAGCAGCTTGACAGGGGGCCTGGCCAATGAGCAGTTCTTC. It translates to CASSLTGGLANEQFF.

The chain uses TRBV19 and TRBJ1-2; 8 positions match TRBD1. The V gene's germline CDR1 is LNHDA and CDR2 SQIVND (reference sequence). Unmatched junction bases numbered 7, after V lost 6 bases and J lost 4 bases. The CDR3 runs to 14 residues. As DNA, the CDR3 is TGTGCCAGTAGGACGACAGGGGTGTCCTATGGCTACACCTTC. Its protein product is CASRTTGVSYGYTF.

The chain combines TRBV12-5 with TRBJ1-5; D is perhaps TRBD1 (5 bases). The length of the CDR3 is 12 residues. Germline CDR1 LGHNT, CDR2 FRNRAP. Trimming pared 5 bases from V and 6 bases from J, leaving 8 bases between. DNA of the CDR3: TGTGCTAGTGGTCTGGGGGTTCAGCCCCAGCATTTT. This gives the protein CASGLGVQPQHF.

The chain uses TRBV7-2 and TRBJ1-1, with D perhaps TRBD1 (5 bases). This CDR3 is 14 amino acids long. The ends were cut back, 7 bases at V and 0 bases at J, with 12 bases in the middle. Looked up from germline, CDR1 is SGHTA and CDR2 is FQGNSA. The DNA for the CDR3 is TGTGCCAGCACCTCGGGGACTGTGAACACTGAAGCTTTCTTT. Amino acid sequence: CASTSGTVNTEAFF. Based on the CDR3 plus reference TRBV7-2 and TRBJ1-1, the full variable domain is GAGVSQSPSNKVTEKGKDVELRCDPISGHTALYWYRQSLGQGLEFLIYFQGNSAPDKSGLPSDRFSAERTGGSVSTLTIQRTQQEDSAVYLCASTSGTVNTEAFFGQGTRLTVV.

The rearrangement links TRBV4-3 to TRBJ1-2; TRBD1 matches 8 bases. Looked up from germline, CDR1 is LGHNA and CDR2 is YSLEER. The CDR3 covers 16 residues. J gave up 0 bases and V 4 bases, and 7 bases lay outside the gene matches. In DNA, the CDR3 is TGCGCCAGCAGCCGTACAGGGGGGTCAGCTAACTATGGCTACACCTTC. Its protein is CASSRTGGSANYGYTF.

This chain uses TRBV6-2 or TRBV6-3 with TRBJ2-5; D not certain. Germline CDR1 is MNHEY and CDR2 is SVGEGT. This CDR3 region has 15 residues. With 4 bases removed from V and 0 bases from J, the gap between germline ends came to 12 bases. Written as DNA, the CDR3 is TGTGCCAGCAGTTCGCTGTTGAGGAACCAAGAGACCCAGTACTTC. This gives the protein CASSSLLRNQETQYF.

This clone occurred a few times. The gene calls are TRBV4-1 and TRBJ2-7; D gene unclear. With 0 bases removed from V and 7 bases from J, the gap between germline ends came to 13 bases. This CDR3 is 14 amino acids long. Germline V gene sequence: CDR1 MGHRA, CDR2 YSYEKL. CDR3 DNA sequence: TGCGCCAGCAGCCAAGAAAGCGACATCTCGGAGCAGTACTTC. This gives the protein CASSQESDISEQYF.